One and the same sample provided the 15 T cell receptor beta chains below, sequenced in a study of blood T cell repertoires in COVID-19. Clones were read by immunoSEQ multiplex PCR, and TCRdb kept only the in-frame ones, dropping some. Of tens of thousands of clones listed, 80% to 90% are singletons. Sequenced sample: peripheral blood. These receptors all stem from a human donor with active COVID-19. The donor label of this sample is uncertain.

The V call is TRBV7-9, the J call TRBJ2-3, with 7 bases aligning to TRBD2. J lost 3 bases, V lost 2 bases, and 8 bases had no gene match. This CDR3 has 16 amino acids. From germline, CDR1 is SEHNR and CDR2 FQNEAQ (reference sequence). The CDR3 bases are TGTGCCAGCAGCTTACATGCGGGAGAGAGAACAGATACGCAGTATTTT. Its translation is CASSLHAGERTDTQYF.

The chain couples TRBV7-8 to TRBJ2-7; D uncertain. This CDR3 comprises 13 residues. CDR1 and CDR2 (germline): SGHVS, FQNEAQ. V dropped 1 base and J dropped 3 bases, with 7 bases sitting between them. The CDR3 sequence: CASSLESGYEQYF. CDR3 nucleotides: TGTGCCAGCAGCTTAGAGTCAGGCTACGAGCAGTACTTC.

The chain joins TRBV7-3 to TRBJ1-6; TRBD1 matches at 7 bases. The CDR3 has 14 amino acids. Germline-derived CDR1 and CDR2 are SGHTA and FQGTGA. Trimming removed 4 bases from V and 8 bases from J; junction bases left unmatched: 5. This chain's CDR3 is CASSSTGWDSPLHF. In nucleotides, the CDR3 is TGTGCCAGCAGCTCGACAGGGTGGGATTCACCCCTCCACTTT.

The chain carries TRBV7-3 and TRBJ2-3; TRBD2 agrees at 7 bases. V dropped 6 bases and J dropped 6; count of bases not matched to a gene: 6. The CDR3 extends over 13 amino acids. CDR1 is SGHTA and CDR2 is FQGTGA in the germline V gene. The CDR3 sequence: CASRQAGDDTQYF. CDR3 bases: TGTGCCAGCAGGCAGGCGGGGGACGATACGCAGTATTTT.

The V gene is TRBV5-4, the J gene TRBJ2-3; TRBD2 agrees at 8 bases. CDR3 length equals 20 residues. V lost 0 bases to trimming and J lost 6 bases; unmatched junction nucleotides: 21. Germline-derived CDR1 and CDR2 are SGHNT and YYREEE (reference sequence). The DNA of the CDR3 is TGTGCCAGCAGCTTGGTGGCGGCGGTGAGCGGGGCGGGGGGAAGGGATACGCAGTATTTT. Protein: CASSLVAAVSGAGGRDTQYF.

The gene calls are TRBV6-5 and TRBJ1-1, with D unclear. The CDR3 contains 14 residues. The germline V gene has CDR1 MNHEY and CDR2 SVGAGI. With 7 bases removed from V and 0 bases from J, the gap between germline ends came to 12 bases. For the CDR3, the DNA is TGTGCCAGCACTCGGGGTCCGCTGAACACTGAAGCTTTCTTT. Translated: CASTRGPLNTEAFF.

V gene TRBV6-6 combines with J gene TRBJ2-3; possibly TRBD1 for D (7 bases). Germline CDR1 reads MNHNY; CDR2 reads SVGAGI (reference sequence). The CDR3 runs to 16 residues. Trimming took 4 bases from V and 3 from J, leaving 17 bases between them. The CDR3 DNA reads as TGTGCCAGCAGTTCCCACAGGGGAGGAGGGACAGATACGCAGTATTTT. This encodes CASSSHRGGGTDTQYF.

The V gene is TRBV28, the J gene TRBJ1-1; maybe TRBD1 (6 bases). The CDR3 totals 11 residues. CDR1 and CDR2 from the germline V gene are MDHEN and SYDVKM. V was clipped by 7 bases and J by 8 bases, with 11 bases between them. CDR3 bases: TGTGCCAGCACTACTGGGACAGAAGCTTTCTTT. It translates to CASTTGTEAFF.

The DNA for the CDR3 is TGCGCCAGCAGCCAGTTCACAGGGGAAGAGGGCTACACCTTC. It is translated as CASSQFTGEEGYTF. The chain carries TRBV4-3 and TRBJ1-2, with 7 bases aligning to TRBD1. Germline values: CDR1 LGHNA, CDR2 YSLEER. The CDR3 spans 14 residues. J lost 8 bases, V lost 3 bases, and 9 bases had no gene match.

The chain links TRBV19 to TRBJ2-7, with D perhaps TRBD2 (5 bases). This CDR3 has 14 amino acids. Trimming left V 6 bases short and J 0 bases short, with 12 bases between. Germline assignment: CDR1 LNHDA and CDR2 SQIVND (reference sequence). Here the CDR3 DNA reads TGTGCCAGTAGGCCCAGCGGTGCCTCCTACGAGCAGTACTTC. Residues: CASRPSGASYEQYF.

The chain links TRBV6-1 to TRBJ1-5; 9 bases fit TRBD1. This CDR3 is built from 14 residues. Germline V lookup: CDR1 MNHNS, CDR2 SASEGT. V shed 2 bases and J 5 bases; nucleotides not matched to a gene: 1. CDR3 residues: CASSEWDRDQPQHF. In DNA, the CDR3 is TGTGCCAGCAGTGAATGGGACAGGGATCAGCCCCAGCATTTT.

There are a few counts of this clone. The rearrangement uses TRBV2 and TRBJ2-7, with D possibly matching TRBD2 (5 bases). V shed 1 base and J shed 3 bases, with 19 bases lying between them. CDR3 size: 17 residues. Germline V gives CDR1 SNHLY, CDR2 FYNNEI. This CDR3 is CASSEGSLWRALYEQYF. The CDR3 DNA reads as TGTGCCAGCAGTGAAGGTAGTCTCTGGCGGGCCCTCTACGAGCAGTACTTC.

The CDR3 protein is CASSLRGGTQGIQYF. The CDR3 region has the DNA TGTGCCAGCAGTTTAAGGGGGGGGACCCAAGGCATTCAGTACTTC. This chain uses TRBV28 with TRBJ2-4; TRBD2 might be the D (7 bases). The CDR3 runs 15 residues. V was pared by 2 bases and J by 9 bases, with 17 bases between. Germline V gives CDR1 MDHEN, CDR2 SYDVKM.

V and J are TRBV5-6 and TRBJ2-7; D is ambiguous. The V end was cut by 0 bases, the J end by 0 bases, with 7 bases between. The CDR3 is 14 residues long. The V gene's germline CDR1 is SGHDT and CDR2 YYEEEE. CDR3 sequence reads: CASSLGRFSYEQYF. In nucleotides, the CDR3 is TGTGCCAGCAGCTTGGGCAGGTTCTCCTACGAGCAGTACTTC. Based on the CDR3 plus reference TRBV5-6 and TRBJ2-7, the full variable domain is DAGVTQSPTHLIKTRGQQVTLRCSPKSGHDTVSWYQQALGQGPQFIFQYYEEEERQRGNFPDRFSGHQFPNYSSELNVNALLLGDSALYLCASSLGRFSYEQYFGPGTRLTVT.

The chain uses TRBV28 and TRBJ1-1; TRBD1 matches at 8 bases. The length of the CDR3 is 16 residues. Trimming removed 5 bases from V and 1 base from J; junction bases left unmatched: 9. Germline V gene data show CDR1 as MDHEN and CDR2 as SYDVKM. CDR3 coding DNA: TGTGCCAGCAGTCCAGGGGGCAGGGGGGAGAACACTGAAGCTTTCTTT. Residues: CASSPGGRGENTEAFF.